This record looks at one T cell receptor beta chain sequence and its context. This clone was recorded only once. Its specific antigen is unknown. No much larger clonotype is one base removed from it; base qualities were not supplied. This specimen comes from a study of blood T cell repertoires in COVID-19 (dated by TCRdb to the early 2020s). Regarding the complete study: Samples covering the acute and convalescent phases of COVID-19 were provided by collaborators in the United States, Italy and Spain. A freely available public database, intended as a resource for researchers studying the immune response to SARS-CoV-2, is where the repertoires were released. Where available, HLA class I and class II types were taken from metadata supplied by the sample provider and were not determined by assay-based typing. The sample metadata nearly always contained a de-identified subject ID, COVID-19 status, age in years and sex. The material from the prospective study consisted of cDNA or gDNA derived from T cells, B-cell-depleted T cells, or PBMCs. The samples were drawn from two sources: the first 160 participants of the ongoing ImmuneRACE study, and 1,200 or so subjects contributed by 6 global collaborators. Deeply sampled blood TCRbeta repertoires from subjects exposed to, actively infected with, or recovered from COVID-19 were included in the dataset. The study at large found these results: How much clinical and demographic metadata was included differed by source and by participant, and the metadata was provided uncurated.

The immunoSEQ Assay, a bias-controlled multiplex PCR, was used to amplify TCRbeta CDR3 regions from genomic DNA. The original pipeline was this. Nucleated cell counts per sample were estimated from amplification of reference gene primers within the assay. To quantify the absolute abundance of each unique TCRbeta CDR3 rearrangement, sequence reads were collapsed and filtered. Productive Simpson clonality was computed per sample as the square root of Simpson's diversity index over productive rearrangements. TCRdb stores this immuneACCESS table with in-frame sequences only. Part of the clones is absent; in the studies checked, under half of the shortfall reflects unresolved V genes, and no reason is known for the rest. The D gene and trimming were derived from the DNA, and the V and J assignments and clone size from that table. The sample contains 150,000 to 200,000 clones, about 87% of them found a single time. The ten largest clones add up to less than 0.7% of the sample.

CDR1 MNHNS and CDR2 SASEGT were looked up in the germline V gene. V is shortened by 2 bases, J by 1 base, and the region joining them spans 9 bases. From cysteine to phenylalanine, the CDR3 is 15 amino acids long. Kept here is only the CDR3 DNA, which spans 45 bases and is read in frame from base 1. In Seattle, one collaborating source enrolled patients while the infection was active and tracked those patients longitudinally over the course of disease. Each collaborating institution followed its own protocols to collect whole blood in K2EDTA tubes. Collaborator samples were shipped for TCRbeta analysis as frozen whole blood, isolated PBMCs, or DNA extracted from either sample type.

The chain links TRBV6-1 with TRBJ1-5, with the D gene uncertain. Sequences were obtained from peripheral blood. The clonotype comes from a man aged 55 to 69 with COVID-19, enrolled during active disease. The bases are TGTGCCAGCAGTGAATCACACGTCAGCAATCAGCCCCAGCATTTT. Its product reads: CASSESHVSNQPQHF.